The 10 T cell receptor beta chains given below trace back to one sample, sequenced in a study of T cell responses to AZD1222 COVID-19 vaccine. Profiling relied on immunoSEQ multiplex PCR, and the TCRdb table lists in-frame clones only, not all of them. The data hold around 160,000 clones, with around 94% observed a single time. Sequenced material: peripheral blood, taken 28 days after the second AZD1222 dose. The source of these receptors is an adult who received the AZD1222 COVID-19 vaccine.

The V call is TRBV27, the J call TRBJ2-7; 7 bases match TRBD2. Unmatched junction bases numbered 5, after V lost 1 base and J lost 2 bases. CDR3 length: 15 residues. CDR1 is MNHEY, CDR2 SMNVEV, per germline (reference sequence). CDR3 amino acids: CASSLLRETTYEQYF. As DNA, the CDR3 is TGTGCCAGCAGTTTATTGCGGGAGACTACCTACGAGCAGTACTTC.

The chain uses TRBV13 and TRBJ2-1; D is uncertain. The germline V and J ends were trimmed by 2 bases and 9 bases, with 8 bases remaining between them. CDR1 PRHDT and CDR2 FYEKMQ come from the germline V gene (reference sequence). CDR3 size: 12 residues. The CDR3 here is CASSLNRGEQFF. The DNA for the CDR3 is TGTGCCAGCAGCTTAAACCGAGGTGAGCAGTTCTTC.

The chain employs TRBV24-1 and TRBJ1-4, with D tentatively TRBD1 (6 bases). Germline CDR1 and CDR2: KGHDR and SFDVKD. V was trimmed by 6 bases and J by 0 bases, leaving 13 bases between them. The CDR3 spans 16 residues. The CDR3: CATSPRGGATNEKLFF. Here the CDR3 DNA reads TGTGCCACCAGTCCAAGGGGGGGAGCAACTAATGAAAAACTGTTTTTT.

V is TRBV2 and J is TRBJ1-5; weak D call: TRBD1 (6 bases). Trimming took 0 bases from V and 2 from J, leaving 11 bases between them. The germline V gene has CDR1 SNHLY and CDR2 FYNNEI. The CDR3 loop spans 16 amino acids. The chain's CDR3 is CASSEARGLGNQPQHF. For the CDR3, the DNA is TGTGCCAGCAGTGAAGCGCGGGGGCTTGGCAATCAGCCCCAGCATTTT.

The chain joins TRBV5-4 to TRBJ2-7; no firm D call. Per germline, CDR1 SGHNT and CDR2 YYREEE (reference sequence). The CDR3 spans 11 residues. V was shortened by 0 bases and J by 7 bases, with 5 bases between the two germline ends. The CDR3 is CASSLGPEQYF. The CDR3 DNA follows: TGTGCCAGCAGCTTGGGTCCAGAGCAGTACTTC.

The chain combines TRBV4-1 with TRBJ2-2; 8 positions match TRBD2. The CDR3 extends over 19 amino acids. V was clipped by 4 bases and J by 1 base; unmatched bases: 14. Germline CDR1 MGHRA, CDR2 YSYEKL. The CDR3 region is CASSRKGGSGDWNTGELFF. The CDR3 nucleotides are TGCGCCAGCAGCCGGAAAGGTGGTAGCGGGGACTGGAACACCGGGGAGCTGTTTTTT.

The V call is TRBV11-3, the J call TRBJ2-3; 9 nucleotides line up with TRBD2. Germline CDR1 SGHNT, CDR2 YENEEA. The CDR3 runs 17 residues. J gave up 4 bases and V 5 bases, and 13 bases lay outside the gene matches. The CDR3 bases are TGTGCCAGCAGCAAGACTAGCGGCACCCCCCCCGCAGATACGCAGTATTTT. It specifies CASSKTSGTPPADTQYF.

This chain uses TRBV2 with TRBJ2-7; 7 positions agree with TRBD1. This CDR3 spans 16 amino acids. The V segment lost 6 bases and the J segment 4 bases; nucleotides outside the gene matches: 15. CDR1 SNHLY and CDR2 FYNNEI come from the germline V gene. DNA of the CDR3: TGTGCCAGCAGGGACCGATCCGGGACAGTCTTGTACGAGCAGTACTTC. This sequence encodes CASRDRSGTVLYEQYF.

V and J are TRBV6-2 or TRBV6-3 and TRBJ2-7, with 7 nucleotides matching TRBD1. The CDR3 has 13 amino acids. V trimming: 0 bases; J trimming: 4 bases; junction bases outside the gene matches: 0. Germline V gene data show CDR1 as MNHEY and CDR2 as SVGEGT. The CDR3 spells CASSYSDRYEQYF. CDR3 DNA: TGTGCCAGCAGTTACTCGGACAGGTACGAGCAGTACTTC.

The chain is built from TRBV6-6 and TRBJ1-2; D is uncertain. CDR1 is MNHNY, CDR2 SVGAGI, per germline (reference sequence). V was cut by 0 bases and J by 2 bases, with 7 bases left in between. The CDR3 is made up of 14 amino acids. This CDR3 is CASSYSAGNYGYTF. DNA for the CDR3: TGTGCCAGCAGTTACTCGGCAGGCAACTATGGCTACACCTTC.